The 9 T cell receptor beta chains below all came from one sample that was sequenced in a study of blood T cell repertoires in COVID-19. Here immunoSEQ multiplex PCR was the method, and the copy in TCRdb shows in-frame clones only, minus some. The sample records about 200,000 clones, 84% being singletons. Sequencing was done on a sample of peripheral blood. These receptors all stem from a human donor in a cohort sampled during active COVID-19.

The chain links TRBV30 to TRBJ1-4, with D possibly being TRBD1 (5 bases). The CDR3 sequence is 13 residues long. Germline CDR1 and CDR2: GTSNPN and SVGIG (reference sequence). Trimming stripped 2 bases from V and 7 bases from J, with 11 bases between. Written as DNA, the CDR3 is TGTGCCTGGAGTTGGCAGGGAGGTGAAAAACTGTTTTTT. Its protein is CAWSWQGGEKLFF.

The rearrangement links TRBV28 to TRBJ2-2; 7 bases are shared with TRBD1. V was pared by 6 bases and J by 4 bases, with 8 bases of the junction left unmatched. CDR3 length: 15 amino acids. Germline V gene lookup returns CDR1 MDHEN and CDR2 SYDVKM. The CDR3 nucleotides read TGTGCCAGCAGATCAACGACAGGGACCACCGGGGAGCTGTTTTTT. Its translation is CASRSTTGTTGELFF.

This chain joins TRBV7-9 and TRBJ2-3; 14 bases map to TRBD2. J was trimmed by 2 bases and V by 3 bases; bases with no gene match: 1. Germline lookup yields CDR1 SEHNR and CDR2 FQNEAQ (reference sequence). This CDR3 has 16 amino acids. CDR3 region: CASSLGLAGVTDTQYF. The CDR3 nucleotides are TGTGCCAGCAGCTTGGGACTAGCGGGAGTCACAGATACGCAGTATTTT. Full variable domain (outside the CDR3, taken from reference TRBV7-9 and TRBJ2-3): DTGVSQNPRHKITKRGQNVTFRCDPISEHNRLYWYRQTLGQGPEFLTYFQNEAQLEKSRLLSDRFSAERPKGSFSTLEIQRTEQGDSAMYLCASSLGLAGVTDTQYFGPGTRLTVL.

This chain links TRBV7-2 with TRBJ2-3; 8 positions match TRBD2. V was pared by 1 base and J by 6 bases, with 9 bases of the junction left unmatched. Germline-derived CDR1 and CDR2 are SGHTA and FQGNSA. The CDR3 is made up of 16 amino acids. CDR3 sequence: CASSLESWTSRDTQYF. The DNA of the CDR3 is TGTGCCAGCAGCTTAGAAAGCTGGACTAGCAGGGATACGCAGTATTTT.

This clone was counted a few times. V usage is TRBV7-2 and J usage is TRBJ1-1; D not certain. This CDR3 spans 15 amino acids. Per the germline V gene, CDR1 is SGHTA and CDR2 is FQGNSA. V was pared by 4 bases and J by 2 bases, with 14 bases between. Here the CDR3 DNA reads TGTGCCAGCAGCTCCCTACCCCGAGGAAACACTGAAGCTTTCTTT. Translating it yields CASSSLPRGNTEAFF.

The chain employs TRBV5-1 and TRBJ1-3, with a possible D match to TRBD1 (5 bases). Trimming stripped 0 bases from V and 3 bases from J, with 13 bases between. CDR3 length: 16 residues. Germline V lookup: CDR1 SGHRS, CDR2 YFSETQ. CDR3 region: CASSLVGPIYGNTIYF. The CDR3 DNA is TGCGCCAGCAGCTTGGTGGGGCCCATTTATGGAAACACCATATATTTT.

This chain connects TRBV6-5 to TRBJ2-3, with D hard to call. Trimming shortened V by 6 bases and J by 1 base, and 8 bases separated the two germline ends. Germline V lookup: CDR1 MNHEY, CDR2 SVGAGI. The CDR3 totals 13 residues. The CDR3 nucleotides are TGTGCCAGCAGCCGGGTCCGCACAGATACGCAGTATTTT. This codes for CASSRVRTDTQYF.

This sequence joins TRBV7-9 and TRBJ2-1; D is unresolved. The length of the CDR3 is 14 residues. Germline V gives CDR1 SEHNR, CDR2 FQNEAQ (reference sequence). V gave up 0 bases and J gave up 0 bases, with 3 bases separating them. The CDR3 loop reads CASSLAASYNEQFF. The CDR3, as DNA: TGTGCCAGCAGCTTAGCGGCCTCCTACAATGAGCAGTTCTTC.

The V call is TRBV27, the J call TRBJ2-1; 10 bases line up with TRBD2. After removal of 3 bases from V and 8 bases from J, the junction contained 19 bases not matched to a gene. The CDR3 is made up of 19 amino acids. CDR1 MNHEY and CDR2 SMNVEV come from the germline V gene (reference sequence). The CDR3 region has the DNA TGTGCCAGCAGTTTCCTAAATGGGGCTAGCGGGAGTCCTACGGATGAGCAGTTCTTC. This encodes CASSFLNGASGSPTDEQFF.